This T cell receptor (beta chain) appears in the sequencing data of a study of beta chain features in type 1 diabetes. Points from the study as a whole: When Type 1 diabetes patients were examined, their TCRB CDR3s proved moderately but significantly shorter in all four CD4+ subsets. In cDNA sequencing, cells with high TCR expression could be over-represented.

On this clone itself: The antigen is unknown.

Of the isolated RNA, all was reverse transcribed, and so the sequenced material was expressed TCRB transcripts. Sequencing of naive, central memory and regulatory T cell samples gave an average of roughly 3.5 million reads. This table comes from immunoSEQ multiplex PCR, and its TCRdb copy is limited to in-frame clones, with some not included. The sample gives approximately 170,000 clones, about 7.9% of which show up once; 0.5% is in the top ten. In germline, CDR1 is MDHEN, CDR2 SYDVKM. This CDR3 region has 14 residues. V lost 5 bases and J 13 bases, leaving 20 bases between the germline ends. Sequenced input: central memory CD4+ T cells from blood. V gene TRBV28 combines with J gene TRBJ1-4; D remains unclear. This receptor was obtained from a man between 18 and 35 years old with type 1 diabetes. The DNA of the CDR3 is TGTGCCAGCAGTACCTCGGACGGCCCTCGGGGACTGTTTTTT. Its protein product is CASSTSDGPRGLFF.